The entry below describes one T cell receptor beta chain. This entry is derived from a study of blood T cell repertoires in COVID-19. Study background: Nucleic acid was either cDNA or gDNA, and it came from T cells, B-cell-depleted T cells, or PBMCs.

Germline V gene data show CDR1 as SGHAT and CDR2 as FQNNGV. V was cut by 1 base and J by 3 bases, with 9 bases left in between. The CDR3 length is 14 residues. The repertoire was sequenced with immunoSEQ multiplex PCR; TCRdb's copy has only in-frame clones and lacks some. The sample holds about 280,000 clones, about four fifths seen once. J is TRBJ2-5 and V is TRBV11-2; possibly TRBD2 for D (6 bases). The sample comprised PBMCs or T cells enriched from blood (not recorded which). This TCR was recovered from a man between 35 and 55 years old who had been exposed to COVID-19. CDR3: CASSLAGVEETQYF. The CDR3 DNA sequence: TGTGCCAGCAGCTTAGCGGGAGTGGAAGAGACCCAGTACTTC.